The 5 T cell receptor beta chains below were found in one sample sequenced in a study of T cells in Graves' hyperthyroidism and ophthalmopathy. Amplification yielded TCR beta CDR3 regions, with RNA transcripts as the source. The TCR CDR3 first-round RT-PCR relied on the HTBI primer set. TCRdb recomputed calls from the multiplex PCR reads with MiXCR, one row per CDR3 protein. The sample contains about 590,000 distinct CDR3 sequences, around 16% of which appear only once. The material sequenced was blood. The receptor set was obtained from a young woman with Graves' hyperthyroidism.

The V and J genes are TRBV25-1 and TRBJ1-1, with D possibly TRBD1 on 6 matching bases. This CDR3 has 13 amino acids. The germline V and J ends were trimmed by 8 bases and 9 bases, with 19 bases remaining between them. The V gene's germline CDR1 is MGHDK and CDR2 SYGVNS. Here the CDR3 reads CASSLRGQTKAFF. Here the CDR3 DNA reads TGTGCCAGCTCCCTTCGGGGGCAGACTAAAGCTTTCTTT.

This clonotype was detected ten times or more. This sequence joins TRBV29-1 and TRBJ2-5; D could derive from TRBD1 or TRBD2 (5 bases each). The CDR3 contains 13 residues. V lost 0 bases and J 4 bases, leaving 9 bases between the germline ends. The germline CDR1 and CDR2 sequences are SQVTM and ANQGSEA. The CDR3 loop reads CSVEDRERETQYF. CDR3 coding DNA: TGCAGCGTTGAAGACAGGGAGCGAGAGACCCAGTACTTC.

This clonotype was observed at least ten times. The CDR3 bases are TGCAGTGCCAAGGGCCTAGCGGGCCGCACAGATACGCAGTATTTT. It is translated as CSAKGLAGRTDTQYF. This chain uses TRBV20-1 with TRBJ2-3; TRBD2 aligns across 8 bases. V shed 6 bases, J shed 1 base, and the junction held 9 bases outside the gene matches. The CDR3 spans 15 residues. CDR1 is DFQATT and CDR2 is SNEGSKA in the germline V gene (reference sequence).

The chain recombines TRBV20-1 with TRBJ2-1; the D gene is possibly TRBD2 (6 bases). CDR3 size: 17 residues. V was cut by 1 base and J by 2 bases, with 18 bases left in between. CDR1 and CDR2 (germline): DFQATT, SNEGSKA (reference sequence). The CDR3 region has the DNA TGCAGTGCTAGAGTGTCGCGGGACCCGACCCCCTACAATGAGCAGTTCTTC. Translated, it gives CSARVSRDPTPYNEQFF.

This chain joins TRBV6-2 or TRBV6-3 and TRBJ2-1, with TRBD2 matching over 14 bases. Germline V gives CDR1 MNHEY, CDR2 SVGEGT. The CDR3 has 15 amino acids. V was clipped by 6 bases and J by 8 bases; unmatched bases: 6. In nucleotides, the CDR3 is TGTGCCAGCAGGACCGGGACTAGCGGGAGCCATGAGCAGTTCTTC. Residues: CASRTGTSGSHEQFF.